This T cell receptor beta chain was sequenced in a study of T cells after somatic rescue of genetic block. Profiling relied on immunoSEQ multiplex PCR, and the TCRdb table lists in-frame clones only, not all of them. In the table there are approximately 9,800 clones, 74% of which are singletons. V lost 3 bases and J 0 bases, leaving 11 bases between the germline ends. Germline CDR1 is MDHEN and CDR2 is SYDVKM. This CDR3 is 15 amino acids long. V gene TRBV28 combines with J gene TRBJ1-1, with D maybe TRBD1 (5 bases). The sample taken for sequencing was peripheral blood mononuclear cells (PBMCs). The sequence came from a boy aged 10-17 years. This chain's CDR3 is CASSFTGTVNTEAFF. The CDR3 DNA follows: TGTGCCAGCAGTTTCACCGGGACGGTGAACACTGAAGCTTTCTTT.